The following is a T cell receptor (beta chain) sequence with its context. This sample is part of a study of blood T cell repertoires in COVID-19. Germline V gene lookup returns CDR1 MNHEY and CDR2 SMNVEV (reference sequence). Trimming took 6 bases from V and 6 from J, leaving 15 bases between them. The CDR3 has 14 amino acids. Original methodology: Amplification of reference gene primers provided the estimated nucleated cell counts. Only in-frame clones appear in the TCRdb table, and some are missing; sequencing was by immunoSEQ multiplex PCR. V and J calls and clone size are copied from that table; D and trimming were computed from the DNA. The data contain fewer than 200,000 clones, 70% to 90% of them seen just once; the ten biggest clones take up 4.4%.

The TCR sequence derives from a woman in her forties or fifties who had recovered from COVID-19. Sequencing was done on a sample of PBMCs or T cells enriched from blood (not recorded which). V usage is TRBV27 and J usage is TRBJ2-1; perhaps TRBD2 as D (6 bases). CDR3 bases: TGTGCCAGCAGCTGGGGGGACGGAGCCAATGAGCAGTTCTTC. Translated, it gives CASSWGDGANEQFF.